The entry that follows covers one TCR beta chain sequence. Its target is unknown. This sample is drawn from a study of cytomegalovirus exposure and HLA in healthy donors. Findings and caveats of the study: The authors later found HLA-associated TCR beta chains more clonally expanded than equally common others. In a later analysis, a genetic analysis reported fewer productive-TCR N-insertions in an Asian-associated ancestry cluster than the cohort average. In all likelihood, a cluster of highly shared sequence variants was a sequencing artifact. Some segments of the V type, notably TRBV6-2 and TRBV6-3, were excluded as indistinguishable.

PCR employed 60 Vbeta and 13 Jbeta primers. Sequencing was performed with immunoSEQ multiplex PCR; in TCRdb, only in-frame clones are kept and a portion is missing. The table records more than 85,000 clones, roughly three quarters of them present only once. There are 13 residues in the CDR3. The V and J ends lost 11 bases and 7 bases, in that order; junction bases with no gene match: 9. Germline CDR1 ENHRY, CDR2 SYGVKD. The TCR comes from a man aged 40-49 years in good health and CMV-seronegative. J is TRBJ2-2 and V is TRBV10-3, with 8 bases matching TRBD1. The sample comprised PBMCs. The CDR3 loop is CALGRGRDGELFF. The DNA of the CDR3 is TGTGCCCTCGGCAGGGGGCGTGACGGGGAGCTGTTTTTT.